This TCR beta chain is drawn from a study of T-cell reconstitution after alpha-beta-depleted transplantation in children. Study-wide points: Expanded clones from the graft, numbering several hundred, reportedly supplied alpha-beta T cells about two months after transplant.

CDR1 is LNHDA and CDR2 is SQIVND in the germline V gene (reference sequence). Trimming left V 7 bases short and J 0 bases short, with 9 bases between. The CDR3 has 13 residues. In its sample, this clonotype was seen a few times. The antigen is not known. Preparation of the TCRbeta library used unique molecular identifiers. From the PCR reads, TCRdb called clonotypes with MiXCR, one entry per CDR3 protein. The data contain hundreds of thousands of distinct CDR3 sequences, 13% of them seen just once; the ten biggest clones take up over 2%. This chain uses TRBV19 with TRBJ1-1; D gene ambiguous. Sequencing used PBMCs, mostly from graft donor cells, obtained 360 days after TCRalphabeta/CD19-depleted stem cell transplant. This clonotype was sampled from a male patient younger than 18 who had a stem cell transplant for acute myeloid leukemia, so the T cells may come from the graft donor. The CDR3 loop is CASKFAVNTEAFF. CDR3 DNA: TGTGCCAGTAAATTCGCTGTGAACACTGAAGCTTTCTTT.